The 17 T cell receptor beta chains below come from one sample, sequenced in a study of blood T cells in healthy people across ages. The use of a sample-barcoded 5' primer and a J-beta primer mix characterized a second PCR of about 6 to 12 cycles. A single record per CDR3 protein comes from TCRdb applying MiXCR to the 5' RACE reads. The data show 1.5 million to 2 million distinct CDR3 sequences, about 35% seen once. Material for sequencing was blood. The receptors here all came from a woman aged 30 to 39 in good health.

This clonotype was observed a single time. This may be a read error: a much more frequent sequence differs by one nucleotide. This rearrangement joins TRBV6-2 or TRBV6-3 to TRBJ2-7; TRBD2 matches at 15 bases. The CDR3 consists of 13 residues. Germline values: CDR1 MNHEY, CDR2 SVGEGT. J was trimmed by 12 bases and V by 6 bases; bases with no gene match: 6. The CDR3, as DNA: TGTGCCAGCAGCAGCGGACTAGCGGGAGGGCGGTACTTC. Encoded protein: CASSSGLAGGRYF.

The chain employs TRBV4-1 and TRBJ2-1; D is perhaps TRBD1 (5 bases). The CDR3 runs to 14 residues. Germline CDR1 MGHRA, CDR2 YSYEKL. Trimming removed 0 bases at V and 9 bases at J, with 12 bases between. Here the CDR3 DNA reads TGCGCCAGCAGCCAAGATAGGGGATTCAGTGAGCAGTTCTTC. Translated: CASSQDRGFSEQFF.

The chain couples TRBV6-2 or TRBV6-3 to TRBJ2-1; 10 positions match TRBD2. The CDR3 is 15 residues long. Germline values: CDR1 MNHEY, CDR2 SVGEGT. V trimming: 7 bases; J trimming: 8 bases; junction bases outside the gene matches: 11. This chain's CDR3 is CASMFLAGVLDEQFF. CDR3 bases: TGTGCCAGCATGTTTCTAGCGGGGGTTCTGGATGAGCAGTTCTTC.

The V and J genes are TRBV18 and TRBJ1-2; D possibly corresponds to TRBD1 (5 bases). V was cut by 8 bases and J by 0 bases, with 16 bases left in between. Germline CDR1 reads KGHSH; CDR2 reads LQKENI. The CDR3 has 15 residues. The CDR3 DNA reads TGTGCCAGCAGCCCCGCCGGGGGGTCTAACTATGGCTACACCTTC. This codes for CASSPAGGSNYGYTF.

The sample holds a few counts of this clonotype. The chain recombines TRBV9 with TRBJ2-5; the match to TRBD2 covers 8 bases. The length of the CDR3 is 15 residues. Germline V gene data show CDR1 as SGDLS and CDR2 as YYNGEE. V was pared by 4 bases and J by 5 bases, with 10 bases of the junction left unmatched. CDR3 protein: CASSPYAGGGETQYF. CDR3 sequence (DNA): TGTGCCAGCAGCCCCTACGCGGGGGGCGGGGAGACCCAGTACTTC.

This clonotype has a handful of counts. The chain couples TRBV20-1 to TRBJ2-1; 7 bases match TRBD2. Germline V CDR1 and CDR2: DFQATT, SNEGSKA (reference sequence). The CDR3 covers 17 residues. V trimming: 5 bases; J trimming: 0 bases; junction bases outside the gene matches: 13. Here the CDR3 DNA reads TGCAGTGCTGAGGGAGGGGTAGCCGTCCGCTCCTACAATGAGCAGTTCTTC. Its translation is CSAEGGVAVRSYNEQFF.

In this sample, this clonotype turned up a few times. The CDR3 loop reads CASSGSGINNEQFF. CDR3 in DNA: TGTGCCAGCAGCGGTAGCGGGATAAACAATGAGCAGTTCTTC. This sequence joins TRBV9 and TRBJ2-1; 8 bases are a match to TRBD2. Looked up from germline, CDR1 is SGDLS and CDR2 is YYNGEE. The CDR3 sequence is 14 residues long. Trimming removed 3 bases from V and 5 bases from J; junction bases left unmatched: 4.

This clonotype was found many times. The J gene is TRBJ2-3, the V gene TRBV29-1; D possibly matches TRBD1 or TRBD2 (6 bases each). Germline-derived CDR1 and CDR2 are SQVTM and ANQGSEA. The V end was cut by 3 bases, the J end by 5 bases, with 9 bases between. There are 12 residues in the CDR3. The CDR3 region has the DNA TGCAGCGTTGACCGGGGGCGAGATACGCAGTATTTT. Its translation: CSVDRGRDTQYF.

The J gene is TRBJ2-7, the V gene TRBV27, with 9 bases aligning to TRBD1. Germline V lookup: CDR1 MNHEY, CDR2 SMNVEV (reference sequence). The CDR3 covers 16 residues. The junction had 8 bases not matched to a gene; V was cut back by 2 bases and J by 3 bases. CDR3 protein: CASSLVGQGRGYEQYF. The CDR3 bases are TGTGCCAGCAGTTTAGTAGGACAGGGGCGAGGCTACGAGCAGTACTTC.

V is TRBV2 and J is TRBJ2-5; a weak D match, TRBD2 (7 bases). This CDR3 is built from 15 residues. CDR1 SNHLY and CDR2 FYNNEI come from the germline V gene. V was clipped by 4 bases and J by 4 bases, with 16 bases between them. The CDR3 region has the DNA TGTGCCAGCAGTGGGGACGGGGGCGGGGGAGAGACCCAGTACTTC. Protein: CASSGDGGGGETQYF.

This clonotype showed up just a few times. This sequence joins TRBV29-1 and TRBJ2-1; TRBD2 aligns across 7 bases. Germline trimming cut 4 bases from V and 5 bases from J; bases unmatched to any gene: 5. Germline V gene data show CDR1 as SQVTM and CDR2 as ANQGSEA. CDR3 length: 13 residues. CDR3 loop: CSVAGGSNNEQFF. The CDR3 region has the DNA TGCAGCGTTGCTGGCGGGAGCAACAATGAGCAGTTCTTC.

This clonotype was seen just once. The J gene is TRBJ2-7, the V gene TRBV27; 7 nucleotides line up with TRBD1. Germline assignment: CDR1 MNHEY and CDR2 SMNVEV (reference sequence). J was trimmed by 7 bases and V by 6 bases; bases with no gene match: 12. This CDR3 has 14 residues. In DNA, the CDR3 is TGTGCCAGCAGCACCAGGACAGGAGCTGGGGAGCAGTACTTC. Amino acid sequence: CASSTRTGAGEQYF.

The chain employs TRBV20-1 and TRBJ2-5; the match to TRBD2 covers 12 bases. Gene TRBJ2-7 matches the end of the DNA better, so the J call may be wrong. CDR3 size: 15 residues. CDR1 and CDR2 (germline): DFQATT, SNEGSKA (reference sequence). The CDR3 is CSTPILAGGPSEQYF. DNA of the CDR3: TGCAGTACTCCGATCCTAGCGGGAGGGCCTTCCGAGCAGTACTTC.

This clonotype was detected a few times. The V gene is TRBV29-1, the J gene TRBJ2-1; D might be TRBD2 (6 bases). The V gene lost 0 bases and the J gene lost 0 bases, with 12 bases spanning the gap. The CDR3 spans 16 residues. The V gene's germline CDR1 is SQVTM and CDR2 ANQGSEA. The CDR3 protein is CSVEEGVGGSYNEQFF. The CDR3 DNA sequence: TGCAGCGTTGAAGAGGGGGTGGGGGGCTCCTACAATGAGCAGTTCTTC.

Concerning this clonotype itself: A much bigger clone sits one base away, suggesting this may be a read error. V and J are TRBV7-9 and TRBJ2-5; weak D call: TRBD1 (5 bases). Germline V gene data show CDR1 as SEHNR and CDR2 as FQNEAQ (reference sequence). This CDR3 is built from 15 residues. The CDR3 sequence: CAGSLDGGAGETQYF. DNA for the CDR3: TGTGCCGGCAGCTTAGATGGTGGGGCCGGAGAGACCCAGTACTTC. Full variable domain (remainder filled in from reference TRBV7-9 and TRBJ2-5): DTGVSQNPRHKITKRGQNVTFRCDPISEHNRLYWYRQTLGQGPEFLTYFQNEAQLEKSRLLSDRFSAERPKGSFSTLEIQRTEQGDSAMYLCAGSLDGGAGETQYFGPGTRLLVL.

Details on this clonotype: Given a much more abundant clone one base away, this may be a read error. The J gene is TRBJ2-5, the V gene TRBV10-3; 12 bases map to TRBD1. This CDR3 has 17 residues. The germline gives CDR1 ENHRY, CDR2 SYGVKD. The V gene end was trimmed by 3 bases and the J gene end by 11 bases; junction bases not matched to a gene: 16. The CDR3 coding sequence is TGTGCCATCAGTGATAGGCAGGCCCGGGACAGGGGGCGCGGGCAGTACTTC. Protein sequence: CAISDRQARDRGRGQYF.

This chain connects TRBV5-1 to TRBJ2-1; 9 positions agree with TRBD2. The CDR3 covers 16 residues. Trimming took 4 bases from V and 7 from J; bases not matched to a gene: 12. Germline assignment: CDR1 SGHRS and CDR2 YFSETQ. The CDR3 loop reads CASSVETSGSWNEQFF. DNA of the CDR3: TGCGCCAGCAGCGTCGAGACTAGCGGATCATGGAATGAGCAGTTCTTC.